This TCR beta chain was documented in a study of response to subunit inactivated influenza vaccine. Study-level points and caveats: Each seasonal influenza vaccination, the authors suggested, recruits few new T cells.

TCRdb re-derived calls from the RT-PCR reads in MiXCR, one entry per CDR3 protein. Of approximately 500,000 distinct CDR3 sequences listed, 10% to 15% are singletons. About this clonotype itself: What it binds is not known.

The germline V and J ends were trimmed by 5 bases and 0 bases, with 7 bases remaining between them. Per germline, CDR1 SGHRS and CDR2 YFSETQ. The CDR3 consists of 13 residues. The chain links TRBV5-1 to TRBJ2-3, with D unclear. The clonotype originates from a man between 45 and 60 years old who received an inactivated influenza vaccine. This sample comprised PBMCs from blood, obtained about 40 days after vaccination. The CDR3 here is CASRQDSTDTQYF. DNA for the CDR3: TGCGCCAGCAGGCAGGATAGCACAGATACGCAGTATTTT.